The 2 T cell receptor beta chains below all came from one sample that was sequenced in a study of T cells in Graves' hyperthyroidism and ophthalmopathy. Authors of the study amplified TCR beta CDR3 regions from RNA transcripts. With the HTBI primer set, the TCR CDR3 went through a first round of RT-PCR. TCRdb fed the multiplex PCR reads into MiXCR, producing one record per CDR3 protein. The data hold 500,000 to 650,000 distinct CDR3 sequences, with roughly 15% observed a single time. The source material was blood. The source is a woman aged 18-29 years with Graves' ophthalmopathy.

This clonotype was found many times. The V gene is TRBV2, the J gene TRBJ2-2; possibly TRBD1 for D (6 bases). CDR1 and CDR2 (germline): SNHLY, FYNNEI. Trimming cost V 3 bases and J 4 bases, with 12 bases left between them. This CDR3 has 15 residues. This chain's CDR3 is CASSDYRAGTGELFF. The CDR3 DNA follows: TGTGCCAGCAGTGATTACAGGGCGGGCACCGGGGAGCTGTTTTTT.

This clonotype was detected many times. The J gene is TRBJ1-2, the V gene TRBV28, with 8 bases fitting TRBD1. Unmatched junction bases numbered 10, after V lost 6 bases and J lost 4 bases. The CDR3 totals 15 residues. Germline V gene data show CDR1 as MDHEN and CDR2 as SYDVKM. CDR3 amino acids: CASSQTGGSSYGYTF. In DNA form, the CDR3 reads TGTGCCAGCAGCCAAACAGGGGGGTCCAGCTATGGCTACACCTTC.